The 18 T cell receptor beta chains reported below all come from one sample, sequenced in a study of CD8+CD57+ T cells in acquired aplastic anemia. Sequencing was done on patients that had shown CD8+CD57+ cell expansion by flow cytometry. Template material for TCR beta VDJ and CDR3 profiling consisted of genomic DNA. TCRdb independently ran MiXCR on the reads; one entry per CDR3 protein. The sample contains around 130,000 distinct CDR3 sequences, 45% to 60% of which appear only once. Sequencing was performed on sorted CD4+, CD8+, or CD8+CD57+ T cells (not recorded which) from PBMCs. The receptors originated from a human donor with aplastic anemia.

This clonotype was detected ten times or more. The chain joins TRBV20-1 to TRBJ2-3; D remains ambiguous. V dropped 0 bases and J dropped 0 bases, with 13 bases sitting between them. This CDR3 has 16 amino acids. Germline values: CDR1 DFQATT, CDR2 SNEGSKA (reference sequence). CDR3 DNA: TGCAGTGCTAGAGATAGGTTTGAACAGAGCACAGATACGCAGTATTTT. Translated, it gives CSARDRFEQSTDTQYF.

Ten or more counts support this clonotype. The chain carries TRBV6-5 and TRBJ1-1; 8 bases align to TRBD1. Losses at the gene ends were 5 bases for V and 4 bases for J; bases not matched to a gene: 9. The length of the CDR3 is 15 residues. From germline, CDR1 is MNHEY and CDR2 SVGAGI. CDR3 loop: CASSPAGGALTEAFF. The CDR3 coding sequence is TGTGCCAGCAGTCCCGCAGGGGGCGCGCTCACTGAAGCTTTCTTT.

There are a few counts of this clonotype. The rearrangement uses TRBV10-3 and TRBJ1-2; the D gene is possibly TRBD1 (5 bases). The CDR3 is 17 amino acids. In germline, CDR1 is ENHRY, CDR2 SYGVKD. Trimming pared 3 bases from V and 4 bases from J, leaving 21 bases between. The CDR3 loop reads CAISDSFGDADAYGYTF. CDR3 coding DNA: TGTGCCATCAGTGATTCGTTCGGGGACGCAGATGCCTATGGCTACACCTTC.

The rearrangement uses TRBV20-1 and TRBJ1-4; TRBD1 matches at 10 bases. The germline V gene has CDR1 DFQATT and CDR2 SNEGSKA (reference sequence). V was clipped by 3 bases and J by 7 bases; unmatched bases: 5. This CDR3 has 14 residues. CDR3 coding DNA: TGCAGTGCTAGGTTCGGGACAGGGGTTGAAAAACTGTTTTTT. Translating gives CSARFGTGVEKLFF.

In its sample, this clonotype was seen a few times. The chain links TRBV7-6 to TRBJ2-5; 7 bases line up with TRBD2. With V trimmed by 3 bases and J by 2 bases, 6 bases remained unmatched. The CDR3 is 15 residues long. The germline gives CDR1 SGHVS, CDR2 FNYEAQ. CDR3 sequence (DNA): TGTGCCAGCAGCTTGGCGGGAGTCCCACAAGAGACCCAGTACTTC. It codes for CASSLAGVPQETQYF.

The CDR3 loop is CATDWEGAYEQYF. CDR3 coding DNA: TGTGCCACCGATTGGGAGGGAGCCTACGAGCAGTACTTC. This rearrangement joins TRBV28 to TRBJ2-7, with 7 bases that match TRBD2. The CDR3 is 13 residues long. The V segment lost 10 bases and the J segment 2 bases; nucleotides outside the gene matches: 8. Germline loops: CDR1 MDHEN, CDR2 SYDVKM.

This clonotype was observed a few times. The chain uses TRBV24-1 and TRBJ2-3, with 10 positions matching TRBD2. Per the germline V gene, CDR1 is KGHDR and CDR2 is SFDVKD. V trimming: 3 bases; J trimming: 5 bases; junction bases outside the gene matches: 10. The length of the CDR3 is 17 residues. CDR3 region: CATSDPIAGGLGDTQYF. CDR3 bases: TGTGCCACCAGTGATCCTATAGCGGGAGGATTAGGAGATACGCAGTATTTT.

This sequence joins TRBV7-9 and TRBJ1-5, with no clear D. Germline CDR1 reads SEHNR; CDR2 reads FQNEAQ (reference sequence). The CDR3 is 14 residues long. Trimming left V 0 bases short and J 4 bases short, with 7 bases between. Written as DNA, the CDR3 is TGTGCCAGCAGCTTAGCGGACGGTAATCAGCCCCAGCATTTT. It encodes CASSLADGNQPQHF.

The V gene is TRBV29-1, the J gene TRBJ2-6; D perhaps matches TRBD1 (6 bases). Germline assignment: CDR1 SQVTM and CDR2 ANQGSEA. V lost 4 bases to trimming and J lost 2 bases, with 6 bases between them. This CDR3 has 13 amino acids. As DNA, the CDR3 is TGCAGCGTTGGACAGGCTGGGGCCAACGTCCTGACTTTC. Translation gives CSVGQAGANVLTF. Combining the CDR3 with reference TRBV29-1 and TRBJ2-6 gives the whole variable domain SAVISQKPSRDICQRGTSLTIQCQVDSQVTMMFWYRQQPGQSLTLIATANQGSEATYESGFVIDKFPISRPNLTFSTLTVSNMSPEDSSIYLCSVGQAGANVLTFGAGSRLTVL.

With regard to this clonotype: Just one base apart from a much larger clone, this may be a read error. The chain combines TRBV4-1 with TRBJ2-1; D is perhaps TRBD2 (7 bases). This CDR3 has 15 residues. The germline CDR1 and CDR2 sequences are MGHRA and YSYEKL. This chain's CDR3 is CAGSPGGGSGNEQFF. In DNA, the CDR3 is TGCGCCGGCAGCCCGGGGGGCGGGAGCGGCAATGAGCAGTTCTTC.

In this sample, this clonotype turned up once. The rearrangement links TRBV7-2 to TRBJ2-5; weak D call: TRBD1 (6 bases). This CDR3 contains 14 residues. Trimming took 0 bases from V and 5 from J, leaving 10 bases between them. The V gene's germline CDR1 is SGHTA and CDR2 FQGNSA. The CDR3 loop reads CASSLAGQRETQYF. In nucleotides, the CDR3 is TGTGCCAGCAGCTTAGCAGGACAGAGGGAGACCCAGTACTTC.

For the CDR3, the DNA is TGTGCCAGTAGTACGATAGCGGGGGGGCTAGACATTCAGTACTTC. Protein sequence: CASSTIAGGLDIQYF. V and J are TRBV19 and TRBJ2-4, with 11 positions matching TRBD2. The CDR3 is made up of 15 amino acids. J lost 8 bases, V lost 4 bases, and 7 bases had no gene match. Looked up from germline, CDR1 is LNHDA and CDR2 is SQIVND (reference sequence).

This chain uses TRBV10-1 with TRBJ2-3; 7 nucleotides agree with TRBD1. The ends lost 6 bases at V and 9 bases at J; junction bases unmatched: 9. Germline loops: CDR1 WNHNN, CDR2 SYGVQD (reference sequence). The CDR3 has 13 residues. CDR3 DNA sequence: TGCGCCAGCAGCCCAGAGACAGGGTCGACGCAGTATTTT. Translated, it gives CASSPETGSTQYF.

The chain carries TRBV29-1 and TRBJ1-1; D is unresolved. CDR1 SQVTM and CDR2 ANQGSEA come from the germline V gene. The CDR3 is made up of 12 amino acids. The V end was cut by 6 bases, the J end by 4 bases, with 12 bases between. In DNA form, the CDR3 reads TGCAGCGTCTCTACAACGGCCACTGAAGCTTTCTTT. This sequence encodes CSVSTTATEAFF.

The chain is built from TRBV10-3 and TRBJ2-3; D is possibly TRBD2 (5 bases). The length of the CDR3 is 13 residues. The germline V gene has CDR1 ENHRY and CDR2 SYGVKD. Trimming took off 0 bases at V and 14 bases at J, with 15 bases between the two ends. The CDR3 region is CAISESREIGVYF. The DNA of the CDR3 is TGTGCCATCAGTGAGTCGAGGGAGATCGGGGTGTATTTT.

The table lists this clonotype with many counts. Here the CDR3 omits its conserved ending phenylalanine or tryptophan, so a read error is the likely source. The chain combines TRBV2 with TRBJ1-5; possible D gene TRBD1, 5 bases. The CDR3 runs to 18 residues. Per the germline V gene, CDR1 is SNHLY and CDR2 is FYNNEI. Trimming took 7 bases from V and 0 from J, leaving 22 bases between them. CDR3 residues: CASNRNLGEEVSNQPQHL. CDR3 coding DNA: TGTGCCAGCAATCGAAACTTGGGGGAAGAAGTTAGCAATCAGCCCCAGCATCTT.

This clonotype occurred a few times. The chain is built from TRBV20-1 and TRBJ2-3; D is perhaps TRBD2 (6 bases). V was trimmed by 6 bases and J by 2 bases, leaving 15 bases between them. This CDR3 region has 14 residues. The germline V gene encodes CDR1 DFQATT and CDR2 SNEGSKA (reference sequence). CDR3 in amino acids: CSALRGQYTDTQYF. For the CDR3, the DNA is TGCAGTGCCTTGCGGGGCCAATACACAGATACGCAGTATTTT.

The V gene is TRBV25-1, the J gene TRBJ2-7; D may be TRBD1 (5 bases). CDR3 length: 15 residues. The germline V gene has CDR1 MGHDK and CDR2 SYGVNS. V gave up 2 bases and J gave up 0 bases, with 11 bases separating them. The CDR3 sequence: CASSETQVSSYEQYF. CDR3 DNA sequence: TGTGCCAGCAGTGAAACACAGGTTAGCTCCTACGAGCAGTACTTC.